Detailed here is one T cell receptor beta chain. Treatment here: randomized to nivolumab then ipilimumab (arm A) or the reverse (arm B). Live CD3+CD8+ CD19− CD56− cells were sorted from PBMCs. V shed 4 bases and J shed 0 bases, with 13 bases lying between them. Germline V lookup: CDR1 LNHDA, CDR2 SQIVND (reference sequence). CDR3 length: 16 residues. The data stem from a study of sequential checkpoint blockade in melanoma. The assay was immunoSEQ multiplex PCR, and TCRdb's table has in-frame clones only and misses some. The sample includes roughly 13,000 clones, 50% to 55% of them seen just once. The specimen was CD8+ T cells sorted from blood (inferred from file names), collected from a patient given nivolumab and ipilimumab in sequence. The TCR comes from a human donor with melanoma. The chain joins TRBV19 to TRBJ2-1; TRBD1 might be the D (6 bases). The CDR3 loop reads CASSTTDSLSYNEQFF. Here the CDR3 DNA reads TGTGCCAGTAGTACGACGGACAGTCTCTCCTACAATGAGCAGTTCTTC.